This T cell receptor (beta chain) was sequenced during a study of T cell repertoires in cytomegalovirus infection. Across the study: Carrying CMV and the relevant HLA type showed in public TCR beta signatures.

Study conclusions and caveats: Summed frequency of shared TCR beta families picked out CMV carriers who also had the relevant HLA. HLA-C-restricted CMV clonotypes gave the most frequent clonotype in two of eight donors.

Unmatched junction bases numbered 10, after V lost 1 base and J lost 4 bases. Germline V gene lookup returns CDR1 SGHTA and CDR2 FQGNSA. The CDR3 consists of 17 residues. MiXCR, run by TCRdb on the reads, gives a single entry per CDR3 protein. The sample shows about 740,000 distinct CDR3 sequences, less than 40% of them seen only once. On this clonotype: The antigen remains unidentified. This CDR3 is missing its conserved last phenylalanine or tryptophan, likely due to a read error.

Sequencing was carried out using PBMCs. The TCR comes from a human donor in good health (CMV status not recorded). Some clones in this sample may be carry-over from other donors' samples. V usage is TRBV7-2 and J usage is TRBJ1-3, with 7 bases lining up with TRBD1. The CDR3 sequence: CASSLGAGRTGGNTIYS. Here the CDR3 DNA reads TGTGCCAGCAGCTTAGGCGCCGGGAGGACAGGAGGAAACACCATATATTCT.